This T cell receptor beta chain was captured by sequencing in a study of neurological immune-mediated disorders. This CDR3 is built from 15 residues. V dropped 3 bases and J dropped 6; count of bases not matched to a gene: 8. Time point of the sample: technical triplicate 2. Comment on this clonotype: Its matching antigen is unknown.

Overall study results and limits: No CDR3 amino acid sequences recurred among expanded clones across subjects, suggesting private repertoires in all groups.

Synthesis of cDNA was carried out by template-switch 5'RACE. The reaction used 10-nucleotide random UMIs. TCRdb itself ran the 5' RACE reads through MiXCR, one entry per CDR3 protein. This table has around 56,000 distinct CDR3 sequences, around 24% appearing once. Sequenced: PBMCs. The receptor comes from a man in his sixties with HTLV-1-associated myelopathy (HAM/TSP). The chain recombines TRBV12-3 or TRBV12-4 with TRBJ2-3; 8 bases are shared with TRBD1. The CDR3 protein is CASSFRRGQGDTQYF. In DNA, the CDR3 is TGTGCCAGCAGTTTCCGCAGGGGGCAGGGGGATACGCAGTATTTT.